One sample yielded the 19 T cell receptor beta chains listed below, sequenced in a study of blood T cells in healthy people across ages. Then a second PCR, running roughly 7 to 11 cycles, was carried out with a sample-barcoded 5' primer and a J-beta primer mix. TCRdb independently ran MiXCR on the 5' RACE reads; one entry per CDR3 protein. The data hold 600,000 to 1,000,000 distinct CDR3 sequences, with roughly 60% observed a single time. The material sequenced was blood. Every receptor here comes from a man aged 30-40 years in good health.

A few counts support this clonotype. The gene calls are TRBV28 and TRBJ2-7; weak D call: TRBD1 (6 bases). Trimming took off 2 bases at V and 7 bases at J, with 12 bases between the two ends. CDR3 length: 13 residues. Germline CDR1 and CDR2: MDHEN and SYDVKM. The CDR3: CASSLVGDIEQYF. As DNA, the CDR3 is TGTGCCAGCAGTTTAGTCGGGGACATTGAGCAGTACTTC.

In this sample, this clonotype turned up a few times. The chain couples TRBV4-1 to TRBJ2-7; possible D gene TRBD1, 6 bases. Germline V lookup: CDR1 MGHRA, CDR2 YSYEKL. This CDR3 has 16 amino acids. V lost 0 bases to trimming and J lost 2 bases, with 14 bases between them. The CDR3 nucleotides are TGCGCCAGCAGCCAAGATGCAGGGGCCGGAACCTACGAGCAGTACTTC. Its translation: CASSQDAGAGTYEQYF.

The genes are TRBV19 and TRBJ2-5; the match to TRBD2 covers 10 bases. Germline V CDR1 and CDR2: LNHDA, SQIVND (reference sequence). The CDR3 extends over 18 amino acids. Trimming took 6 bases from V and 5 from J; bases not matched to a gene: 18. CDR3 protein: CASRLPGLAIRGRETQYF. CDR3 DNA sequence: TGTGCCAGTAGACTGCCGGGACTAGCGATTCGGGGGCGCGAGACCCAGTACTTC.

This chain joins TRBV5-6 and TRBJ2-5; no clear D. This CDR3 is built from 15 residues. The V gene lost 1 base and the J gene lost 3 bases, with 13 bases spanning the gap. CDR1 and CDR2 from the germline V gene are SGHDT and YYEEEE. The CDR3 reads CASSLWGFGKETQYF. CDR3 coding DNA: TGTGCCAGCAGCTTGTGGGGATTTGGGAAAGAGACCCAGTACTTC.

The chain employs TRBV9 and TRBJ2-3; 7 nucleotides match TRBD1. The germline V gene encodes CDR1 SGDLS and CDR2 YYNGEE. CDR3 size: 16 residues. J lost 4 bases, V lost 4 bases, and 12 bases had no gene match. DNA for the CDR3: TGTGCCAGCAGCATCACCGGACAGGTCACCTCAGATACGCAGTATTTT. Its translation: CASSITGQVTSDTQYF.

This clonotype was seen more than once but under ten times. The chain links TRBV7-2 to TRBJ2-7; a possible D gene is TRBD2 (6 bases). Looked up from germline, CDR1 is SGHTA and CDR2 is FQGNSA. The V and J ends lost 4 bases and 3 bases respectively, with 16 bases between them. The CDR3 spans 15 residues. The CDR3 is CASSSSLATNYEQYF. In DNA, the CDR3 is TGTGCCAGCAGCTCCTCCCTAGCGACAAACTACGAGCAGTACTTC. Full variable domain (rest looked up from reference TRBV7-2 and TRBJ2-7): GAGVSQSPSNKVTEKGKDVELRCDPISGHTALYWYRQSLGQGLEFLIYFQGNSAPDKSGLPSDRFSAERTGGSVSTLTIQRTQQEDSAVYLCASSSSLATNYEQYFGPGTRLTVT.

This clonotype was seen only a few times. The gene calls are TRBV20-1 and TRBJ2-3, with D perhaps matching TRBD1 or TRBD2 (5 bases each). Trimming cost V 5 bases and J 5 bases, with 17 bases left between them. Germline-derived CDR1 and CDR2 are DFQATT and SNEGSKA (reference sequence). This CDR3 is 14 amino acids long. The CDR3 bases are TGCAGTGCTCCTGTGGGGCTTGGGGGAGATACGCAGTATTTT. The encoded protein is CSAPVGLGGDTQYF.

This rearrangement joins TRBV20-1 to TRBJ2-4; 8 bases map to TRBD2. The J call is doubtful: the DNA matches TRBJ2-7 better. The CDR3 length is 12 residues. Germline V gives CDR1 DFQATT, CDR2 SNEGSKA (reference sequence). The CDR3, as DNA: TGCAGAGCGGGAGCGGCCGCCTACGAGCAGTACTTC. This translates into CRAGAAAYEQYF.

The rearrangement uses TRBV12-3 or TRBV12-4 and TRBJ2-4; perhaps TRBD2 as D (6 bases). The germline V and J ends were trimmed by 5 bases and 8 bases, with 22 bases remaining between them. The CDR3 is 16 amino acids. CDR3 bases: TGTGCCAGCAGTGCCGCCGTGGAGGGCCCTAGGGACATTCAGTACTTC. This sequence encodes CASSAAVEGPRDIQYF.

This clonotype came up many times. J is TRBJ2-7 and V is TRBV30; a possible D gene is TRBD2 (5 bases). Germline loops: CDR1 GTSNPN, CDR2 SVGIG (reference sequence). CDR3 size: 13 residues. V was clipped by 1 base and J by 0 bases, with 7 bases between them. CDR3 amino acids: CAWSDGSSYEQYF. The CDR3 region has the DNA TGTGCCTGGAGTGATGGGAGCTCCTACGAGCAGTACTTC.

The chain carries TRBV12-3 or TRBV12-4 and TRBJ2-3; D is ambiguous. The V and J ends lost 6 bases and 6 bases respectively, with 13 bases between them. This CDR3 is 13 amino acids long. CDR3 in amino acids: CASSPNPRDTQYF. As DNA, the CDR3 is TGTGCCAGCAGCCCGAACCCTAGGGATACGCAGTATTTT.

The CDR3 region is CASSTVGGNTDTQYF. DNA for the CDR3: TGTGCCAGCAGTACAGTGGGGGGCAACACAGATACGCAGTATTTT. This chain links TRBV27 with TRBJ2-3; D may correspond to TRBD1 or TRBD2 (6 bases each). Germline V gene sequence: CDR1 MNHEY, CDR2 SMNVEV (reference sequence). The CDR3 runs 15 residues. Trimming left V 5 bases short and J 2 bases short, with 14 bases between.

This clonotype was seen a handful of times. The chain carries TRBV3-1 and TRBJ2-5, with a possible D match to TRBD1 (6 bases). The CDR3 totals 13 residues. Germline V gives CDR1 LGHDT, CDR2 YNNKEL (reference sequence). V lost 4 bases, J lost 5 bases, and 11 bases lay in between. The CDR3 spells CASSLGTLETQYF. The CDR3 DNA is TGTGCCAGCAGCCTAGGGACATTGGAGACCCAGTACTTC.

As concerns this clonotype: This may stem from a read error, because a much larger clone lies one nucleotide away. The genes are TRBV2 and TRBJ2-5; D is undetermined. The end of the DNA aligns better with TRBJ2-1, so the J call may be wrong. The CDR3 sequence is 12 residues long. The germline V gene has CDR1 SNHLY and CDR2 FYNNEI. CDR3 amino acids: CASTTFQETQFF. CDR3 coding DNA: TGTGCCAGCACGACTTTCCAAGAGACCCAGTTCTTC.

The count of this clonotype is one. V and J are TRBV7-2 and TRBJ2-1; a possible D gene is TRBD1 (8 bases). CDR1 and CDR2 (germline): SGHTA, FQGNSA. The CDR3 loop spans 15 amino acids. V gave up 4 bases and J gave up 8 bases, with 18 bases separating them. CDR3 in amino acids: CASSSQSTGGDEQFF. The CDR3, as DNA: TGTGCCAGCAGCTCACAATCCACAGGGGGGGATGAGCAGTTCTTC.

This clonotype has just a few counts. V and J are TRBV4-1 and TRBJ1-2; unclear D gene. Trimming cost V 0 bases and J 0 bases, with 8 bases left between them. The length of the CDR3 is 15 residues. CDR1 is MGHRA, CDR2 YSYEKL, per germline. CDR3 bases: TGCGCCAGCAGCCAAGACTGGAGCACTAACTATGGCTACACCTTC. It codes for CASSQDWSTNYGYTF.

The rearrangement links TRBV6-1 to TRBJ2-5, with 9 bases lining up with TRBD2. CDR1 and CDR2 from the germline V gene are MNHNS and SASEGT. V shed 8 bases, J shed 11 bases, and the junction held 15 bases outside the gene matches. The CDR3 sequence is 14 residues long. This CDR3 is CASSGTSWYNEQYF. The CDR3 region has the DNA TGTGCCAGCTCCGGGACTAGCTGGTACAATGAGCAGTACTTC.

The rearrangement links TRBV7-2 to TRBJ2-7; 8 bases line up with TRBD2. Germline lookup yields CDR1 SGHTA and CDR2 FQGNSA. The V segment lost 3 bases and the J segment 2 bases; nucleotides outside the gene matches: 12. The CDR3 runs 17 residues. In DNA form, the CDR3 reads TGTGCCAGCAGCTTTCATCGGACGGGGGGGTCCCCCTACGAGCAGTACTTC. This translates into CASSFHRTGGSPYEQYF.

This rearrangement joins TRBV7-9 to TRBJ2-5, with D possibly TRBD2 on 5 matching bases. Germline V gene sequence: CDR1 SEHNR, CDR2 FQNEAQ (reference sequence). This CDR3 has 16 residues. The V end lost 4 bases, the J end lost 5 bases, and 20 bases lay between the germline ends. The DNA for the CDR3 is TGTGCCAGCAGCTCCCTAGCTGGGGTCGGGGTTGAGACCCAGTACTTC. This sequence encodes CASSSLAGVGVETQYF.